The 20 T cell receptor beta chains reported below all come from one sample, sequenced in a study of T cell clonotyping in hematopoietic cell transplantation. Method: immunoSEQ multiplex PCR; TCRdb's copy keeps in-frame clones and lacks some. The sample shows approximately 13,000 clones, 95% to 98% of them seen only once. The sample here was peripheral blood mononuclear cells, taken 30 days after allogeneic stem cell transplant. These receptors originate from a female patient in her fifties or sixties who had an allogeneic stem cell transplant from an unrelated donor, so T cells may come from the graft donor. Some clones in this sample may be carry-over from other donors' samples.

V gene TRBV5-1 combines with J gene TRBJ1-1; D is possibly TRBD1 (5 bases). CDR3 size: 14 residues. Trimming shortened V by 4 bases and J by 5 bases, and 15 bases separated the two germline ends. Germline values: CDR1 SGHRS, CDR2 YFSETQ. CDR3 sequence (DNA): TGCGCCAGCAGCCCCGGGGGAGGCGAGACTGAAGCTTTCTTT. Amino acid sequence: CASSPGGGETEAFF. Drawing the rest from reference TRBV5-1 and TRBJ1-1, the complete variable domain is KAGVTQTPRYLIKTRGQQVTLSCSPISGHRSVSWYQQTPGQGLQFLFEYFSETQRNKGNFPGRFSGRQFSNSRSEMNVSTLELGDSALYLCASSPGGGETEAFFGQGTRLTVV.

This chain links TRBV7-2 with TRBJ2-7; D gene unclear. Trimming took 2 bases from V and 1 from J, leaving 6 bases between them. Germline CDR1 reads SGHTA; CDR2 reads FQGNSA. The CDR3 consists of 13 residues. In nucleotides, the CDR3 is TGTGCCAGCAGCTTATCGACTTCCTACGAGCAGTACTTC. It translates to CASSLSTSYEQYF.

Here the CDR3 reads CASTSSGNTIYF. In DNA form, the CDR3 reads TGTGCCAGCACCTCCTCTGGAAACACCATATATTTT. V gene TRBV7-9 combines with J gene TRBJ1-3; D gene uncertain. V lost 7 bases, J lost 0 bases, and 4 bases lay in between. The germline V gene encodes CDR1 SEHNR and CDR2 FQNEAQ (reference sequence). The CDR3 is 12 residues long.

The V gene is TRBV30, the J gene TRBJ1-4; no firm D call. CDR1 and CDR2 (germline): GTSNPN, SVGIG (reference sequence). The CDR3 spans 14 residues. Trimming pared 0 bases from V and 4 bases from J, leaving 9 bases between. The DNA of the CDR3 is TGTGCCTGGAGTGTAAAGGGTTATAATGAAAAACTGTTTTTT. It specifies CAWSVKGYNEKLFF. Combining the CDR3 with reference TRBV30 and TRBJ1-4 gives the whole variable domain SQTIHQWPATLVQPVGSPLSLECTVEGTSNPNLYWYRQAAGRGLQLLFYSVGIGQISSEVPQNLSASRPQDRQFILSSKKLLLSDSGFYLCAWSVKGYNEKLFFGSGTQLSVL.

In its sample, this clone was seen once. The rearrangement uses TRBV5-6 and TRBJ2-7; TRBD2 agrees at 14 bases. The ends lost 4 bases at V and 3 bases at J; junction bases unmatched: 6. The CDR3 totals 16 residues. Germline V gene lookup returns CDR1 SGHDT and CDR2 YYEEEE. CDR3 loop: CASSGGTSGGHYEQYF. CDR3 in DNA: TGTGCCAGCAGCGGTGGGACTAGCGGGGGCCACTACGAGCAGTACTTC.

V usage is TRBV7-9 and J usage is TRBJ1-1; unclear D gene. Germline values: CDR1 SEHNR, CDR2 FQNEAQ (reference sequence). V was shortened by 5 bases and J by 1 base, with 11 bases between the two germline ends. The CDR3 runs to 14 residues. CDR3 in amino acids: CASSPHEGNTEAFF. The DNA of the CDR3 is TGTGCCAGCAGCCCTCATGAGGGGAACACTGAAGCTTTCTTT.

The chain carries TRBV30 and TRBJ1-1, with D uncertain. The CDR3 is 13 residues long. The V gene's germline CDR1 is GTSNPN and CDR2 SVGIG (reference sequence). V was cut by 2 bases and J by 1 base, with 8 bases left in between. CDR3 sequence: CAWSFKENTEAFF. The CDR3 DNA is TGTGCCTGGAGTTTCAAGGAGAACACTGAAGCTTTCTTT.

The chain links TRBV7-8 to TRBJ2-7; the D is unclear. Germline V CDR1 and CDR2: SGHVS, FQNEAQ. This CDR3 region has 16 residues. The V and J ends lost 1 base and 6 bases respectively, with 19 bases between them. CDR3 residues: CASSLDIRKLYPEQYF. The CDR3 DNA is TGTGCCAGCAGCTTAGATATCCGAAAACTATACCCCGAGCAGTACTTC. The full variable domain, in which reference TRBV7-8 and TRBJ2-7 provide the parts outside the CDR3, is GAGVSQSPRYKVAKRGQDVALRCDPISGHVSLFWYQQALGQGPEFLTYFQNEAQLDKSGLPSDRFFAERPEGSVSTLKIQRTQQEDSAVYLCASSLDIRKLYPEQYFGPGTRLTVT.

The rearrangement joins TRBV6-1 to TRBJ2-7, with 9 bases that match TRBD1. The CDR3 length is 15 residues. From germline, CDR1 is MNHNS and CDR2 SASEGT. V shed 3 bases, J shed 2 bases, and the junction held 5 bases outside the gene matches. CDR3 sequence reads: CASSDMGTGTYEQYF. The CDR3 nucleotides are TGTGCCAGCAGTGATATGGGGACAGGGACCTACGAGCAGTACTTC.

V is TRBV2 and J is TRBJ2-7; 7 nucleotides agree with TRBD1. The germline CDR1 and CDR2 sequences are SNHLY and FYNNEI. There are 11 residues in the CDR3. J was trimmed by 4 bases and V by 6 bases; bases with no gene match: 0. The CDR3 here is CASSRGYEQYF. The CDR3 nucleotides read TGTGCCAGCAGCAGGGGGTACGAGCAGTACTTC.

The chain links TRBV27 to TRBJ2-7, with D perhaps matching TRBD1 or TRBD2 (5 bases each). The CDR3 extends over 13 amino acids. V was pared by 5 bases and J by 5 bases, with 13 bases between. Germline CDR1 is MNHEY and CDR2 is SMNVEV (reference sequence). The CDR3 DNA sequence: TGTGCCAGCAGTACTAGGGGCATCAACGAGCAGTACTTC. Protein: CASSTRGINEQYF.

For the CDR3, the DNA is TGTGCCAGCAGCCAATCTTACGTTCGGACTGAGTACAATGAGCAGTTCTTC. Translation: CASSQSYVRTEYNEQFF. The V gene is TRBV16, the J gene TRBJ2-1, with D perhaps matching TRBD2 (5 bases). V was cut by 0 bases and J by 4 bases, with 16 bases left in between. Germline V gene lookup returns CDR1 KGHSY and CDR2 FQNENV. The CDR3 extends over 17 amino acids.

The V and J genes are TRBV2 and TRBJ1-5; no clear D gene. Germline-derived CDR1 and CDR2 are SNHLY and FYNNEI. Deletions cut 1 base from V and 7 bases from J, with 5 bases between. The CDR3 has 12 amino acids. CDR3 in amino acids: CASSEELQPQHF. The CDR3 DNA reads TGTGCCAGCAGTGAAGAGTTGCAGCCCCAGCATTTT.

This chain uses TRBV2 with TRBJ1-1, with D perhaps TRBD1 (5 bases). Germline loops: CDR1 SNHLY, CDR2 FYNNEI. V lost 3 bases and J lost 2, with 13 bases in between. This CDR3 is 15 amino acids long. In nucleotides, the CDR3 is TGTGCCAGCAGTGACTCTAGGGGCGGAAACACTGAAGCTTTCTTT. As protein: CASSDSRGGNTEAFF.

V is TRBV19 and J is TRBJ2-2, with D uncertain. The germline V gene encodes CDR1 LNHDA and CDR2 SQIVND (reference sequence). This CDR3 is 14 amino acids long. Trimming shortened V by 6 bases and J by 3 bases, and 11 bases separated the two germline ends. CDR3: CASRPQVDTGELFF. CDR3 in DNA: TGTGCCAGTAGACCTCAGGTCGACACCGGGGAGCTGTTTTTT.

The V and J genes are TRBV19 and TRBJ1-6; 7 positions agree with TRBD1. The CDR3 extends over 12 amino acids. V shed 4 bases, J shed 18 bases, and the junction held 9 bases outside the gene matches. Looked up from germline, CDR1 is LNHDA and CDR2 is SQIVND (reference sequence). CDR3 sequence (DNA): TGTGCCAGTAGTACTCACAGGGGAGCTCGCCACTTT. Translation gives CASSTHRGARHF.

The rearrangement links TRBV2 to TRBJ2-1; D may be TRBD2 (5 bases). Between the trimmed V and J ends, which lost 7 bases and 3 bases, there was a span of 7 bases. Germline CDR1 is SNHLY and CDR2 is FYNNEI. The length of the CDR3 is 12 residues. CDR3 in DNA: TGTGCCAGCACCCGGGACTACAATGAGCAGTTCTTC. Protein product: CASTRDYNEQFF. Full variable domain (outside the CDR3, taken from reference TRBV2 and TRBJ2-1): EPEVTQTPSHQVTQMGQEVILRCVPISNHLYFYWYRQILGQKVEFLVSFYNNEISEKSEIFDDQFSVERPDGSNFTLKIRSTKLEDSAMYFCASTRDYNEQFFGPGTRLTVL.

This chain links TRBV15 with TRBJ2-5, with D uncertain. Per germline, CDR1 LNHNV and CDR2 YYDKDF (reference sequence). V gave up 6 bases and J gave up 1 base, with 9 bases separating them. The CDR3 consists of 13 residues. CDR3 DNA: TGTGCCACCAGTTTGTACACCCAAGAGACCCAGTACTTC. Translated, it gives CATSLYTQETQYF. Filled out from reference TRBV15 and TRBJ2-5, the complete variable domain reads DAMVIQNPRYQVTQFGKPVTLSCSQTLNHNVMYWYQQKSSQAPKLLFHYYDKDFNNEADTPDNFQSRRPNTSFCFLDIRSPGLGDTAMYLCATSLYTQETQYFGPGTRLLVL.

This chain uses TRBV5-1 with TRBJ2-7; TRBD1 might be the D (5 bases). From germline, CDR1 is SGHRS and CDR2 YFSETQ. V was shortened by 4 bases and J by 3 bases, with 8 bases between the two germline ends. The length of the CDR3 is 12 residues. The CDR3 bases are TGCGCCAGCAGCATCGACAGCTACGAGCAGTACTTC. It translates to CASSIDSYEQYF.

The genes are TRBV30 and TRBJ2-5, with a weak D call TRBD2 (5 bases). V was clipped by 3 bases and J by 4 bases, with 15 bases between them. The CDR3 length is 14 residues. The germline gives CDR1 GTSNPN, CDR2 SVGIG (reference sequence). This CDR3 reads CAWRADLATETQYF. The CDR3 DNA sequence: TGTGCCTGGAGGGCAGACTTAGCGACAGAGACCCAGTACTTC. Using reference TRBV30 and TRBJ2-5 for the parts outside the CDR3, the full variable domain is SQTIHQWPATLVQPVGSPLSLECTVEGTSNPNLYWYRQAAGRGLQLLFYSVGIGQISSEVPQNLSASRPQDRQFILSSKKLLLSDSGFYLCAWRADLATETQYFGPGTRLLVL.